This T cell receptor (beta chain) is from a study of blood T cell repertoires in COVID-19. As for the study in general: Acute and convalescent COVID-19 samples came from the United States, Italy and Spain. From T cells, B-cell-depleted T cells, or PBMCs came the material, which was cDNA or gDNA.

The CDR3 runs to 20 residues. V dropped 5 bases and J dropped 3; count of bases not matched to a gene: 22. The V gene's germline CDR1 is MRHNA and CDR2 SNTAGT. Original processing notes: Estimation of nucleated cell counts relied on the amplification of reference gene primers. The table came from immunoSEQ multiplex PCR; TCRdb's copy has only in-frame clones and leaves some out. For V, J and clone size, that table is used; D and trimming come from the DNA. The sample contains approximately 170,000 clones, 82% of which appear only once. The rearrangement uses TRBV6-4 and TRBJ2-1; 7 nucleotides agree with TRBD2. The specimen was peripheral blood. This TCR derives from a woman older than 75 with active or convalescent COVID-19. The CDR3 sequence: CASSSRAILRREEVYNEQFF. For the CDR3, the DNA is TGTGCCAGCAGTTCCAGGGCGATCCTTAGACGGGAGGAGGTCTACAATGAGCAGTTCTTC.